The 25 T cell receptor beta chains below come from one sample, sequenced in a study of blood T cell repertoires in COVID-19. Clones were read by immunoSEQ multiplex PCR, and TCRdb kept only the in-frame ones, dropping some. The sample has about 75,000 clones, 79% seen once. Sequences were obtained from peripheral blood. All receptors derive from a woman aged 80 or over with active or convalescent COVID-19.

The chain joins TRBV7-2 to TRBJ1-1; 12 nucleotides agree with TRBD1. After removal of 4 bases from V and 1 base from J, the junction contained 13 bases not matched to a gene. The CDR3 contains 19 residues. Germline loops: CDR1 SGHTA, CDR2 FQGNSA. CDR3 protein: CASSSPFGTGGSRNTEAFF. CDR3 DNA: TGTGCCAGCAGCTCGCCTTTCGGGACAGGGGGCTCTAGGAACACTGAAGCTTTCTTT.

The chain employs TRBV27 and TRBJ1-5, with a weak D call TRBD1 (6 bases). Trimming removed 5 bases at V and 0 bases at J, with 17 bases between. The CDR3 spans 17 residues. Germline V gene lookup returns CDR1 MNHEY and CDR2 SMNVEV (reference sequence). Here the CDR3 reads CASSQLPPTGSNQPQHF. CDR3 in DNA: TGTGCCAGCAGTCAACTACCCCCGACAGGTAGCAATCAGCCCCAGCATTTT.

The chain couples TRBV18 to TRBJ2-1, with D possibly TRBD2 on 5 matching bases. There are 13 residues in the CDR3. Germline-derived CDR1 and CDR2 are KGHSH and LQKENI. V was shortened by 3 bases and J by 4 bases, with 7 bases between the two germline ends. The CDR3 spells CASSPWTYNEQFF. The CDR3 DNA is TGTGCCAGCTCACCCTGGACTTACAATGAGCAGTTCTTC.

The chain joins TRBV3-1 (or the pseudogene TRBV3-2) to TRBJ2-5; 9 bases fit TRBD1. V dropped 3 bases and J dropped 7; count of bases not matched to a gene: 12. Germline V gene data show CDR1 as LGHDT and CDR2 as YNNKEL (reference sequence). This CDR3 is built from 16 residues. This CDR3 is CASSHATGGRSGTQYF. DNA for the CDR3: TGTGCCAGCAGCCATGCAACAGGGGGCCGGTCGGGGACCCAGTACTTC.

In its sample, this clone was seen a few times. The chain couples TRBV15 to TRBJ2-7; weak D call: TRBD2 (5 bases). The CDR3 runs 15 residues. Trimming cost V 3 bases and J 2 bases, with 14 bases left between them. Germline loops: CDR1 LNHNV, CDR2 YYDKDF (reference sequence). The DNA of the CDR3 is TGTGCCACCAGCAGTCGGGGTTTGTCCCCCTACGAGCAGTACTTC. Its translation: CATSSRGLSPYEQYF. The variable domain in full, completed from reference TRBV15 and TRBJ2-7, reads DAMVIQNPRYQVTQFGKPVTLSCSQTLNHNVMYWYQQKSSQAPKLLFHYYDKDFNNEADTPDNFQSRRPNTSFCFLDIRSPGLGDTAMYLCATSSRGLSPYEQYFGPGTRLTVT.

The CDR3 is CSAYRGTEAFF. In DNA form, the CDR3 reads TGCAGTGCTTACAGGGGAACTGAAGCTTTCTTT. The V gene is TRBV20-1, the J gene TRBJ1-1, with 7 bases lining up with TRBD1. This CDR3 is built from 11 residues. The V gene end was trimmed by 5 bases and the J gene end by 5 bases; junction bases not matched to a gene: 2. Germline lookup yields CDR1 DFQATT and CDR2 SNEGSKA (reference sequence).

The chain couples TRBV25-1 to TRBJ1-6, with a tentative D call TRBD1 (6 bases). The CDR3 loop spans 14 amino acids. V was clipped by 3 bases and J by 8 bases, with 11 bases between them. In germline, CDR1 is MGHDK, CDR2 SYGVNS. Here the CDR3 DNA reads TGTGCCAGCAGTGATCACAGGGAGTATTCACCCCTCCACTTT. It encodes CASSDHREYSPLHF.

The chain links TRBV5-1 to TRBJ2-7, with D possibly TRBD1 on 7 matching bases. Trimming removed 0 bases from V and 7 bases from J, with 17 bases in between. The CDR3 has 15 amino acids. The germline V gene encodes CDR1 SGHRS and CDR2 YFSETQ. DNA for the CDR3: TGCGCCAGCAGCTTGGATGGAGGGGGCGCGGGAGAGCAGTACTTC. Translated, it gives CASSLDGGGAGEQYF.

V usage is TRBV29-1 and J usage is TRBJ2-1; 7 nucleotides line up with TRBD1. CDR1 is SQVTM, CDR2 ANQGSEA, per germline. V lost 5 bases to trimming and J lost 6 bases; unmatched junction nucleotides: 13. This CDR3 comprises 15 residues. The CDR3 DNA reads TGCAGCGTTAATAAAAAACAGGGGCGACGCAATGAGCAGTTCTTC. Residues: CSVNKKQGRRNEQFF.

This sequence joins TRBV6-4 and TRBJ1-2, with D perhaps TRBD1 (5 bases). Germline V lookup: CDR1 MRHNA, CDR2 SNTAGT. There are 15 residues in the CDR3. Trimming stripped 6 bases from V and 4 bases from J, with 18 bases between. The CDR3 DNA reads TGTGCCAGCAGCAAGGACACTTCTTCTCTCTATGGCTACACCTTC. Its translation is CASSKDTSSLYGYTF.

This clone was recorded once. The V gene is TRBV6-6, the J gene TRBJ1-1; no clear D. This CDR3 region has 14 residues. Trimming pared 10 bases from V and 1 base from J, leaving 16 bases between. Germline V CDR1 and CDR2: MNHNY, SVGAGI (reference sequence). The CDR3 here is CAIRPSTGNTEAFF. The CDR3 DNA is TGTGCCATCAGACCCTCAACGGGGAACACTGAAGCTTTCTTT.

The V call is TRBV3-1 (or the pseudogene TRBV3-2), the J call TRBJ2-1; D possibly corresponds to TRBD2 (6 bases). This CDR3 has 15 residues. From germline, CDR1 is LGHDT and CDR2 YNNKEL (reference sequence). The V and J ends lost 2 bases and 4 bases respectively, with 12 bases between them. CDR3 in DNA: TGTGCCAGCAGCCAATACGGGACTCATTACAATGAGCAGTTCTTC. Translating gives CASSQYGTHYNEQFF.

This clone was counted a few times. The chain combines TRBV6-2 or TRBV6-3 with TRBJ1-1; 8 bases match TRBD1. CDR1 is MNHEY and CDR2 is SVGEGT in the germline V gene. CDR3 length: 15 residues. J was trimmed by 5 bases and V by 0 bases; bases with no gene match: 5. CDR3 sequence: CASSYSQGADTEAFF. CDR3 nucleotide sequence: TGTGCCAGCAGTTACTCGCAGGGGGCGGATACTGAAGCTTTCTTT.

This clone was observed a handful of times. The chain has TRBV6-5 and TRBJ1-1; 11 bases line up with TRBD1. The CDR3 runs 15 residues. Per germline, CDR1 MNHEY and CDR2 SVGAGI. V shed 10 bases and J 4 bases; nucleotides not matched to a gene: 11. CDR3 protein: CATTGTGGYRTEAFF. The CDR3, as DNA: TGTGCCACAACCGGGACAGGGGGTTATCGCACTGAAGCTTTCTTT.

The chain uses TRBV19 and TRBJ2-7; 11 bases are a match to TRBD2. The V and J ends lost 2 bases and 1 base, in that order; junction bases with no gene match: 4. Germline CDR1 reads LNHDA; CDR2 reads SQIVND (reference sequence). The CDR3 has 16 amino acids. DNA of the CDR3: TGTGCCAGTAGTATAAGTCTAGCGGGGGGATCCTACGAGCAGTACTTC. It specifies CASSISLAGGSYEQYF.

The rearrangement joins TRBV5-1 to TRBJ2-3, with 16 bases that match TRBD2. With V trimmed by 4 bases and J by 3 bases, 8 bases remained unmatched. The CDR3 is 18 amino acids. Germline CDR1 reads SGHRS; CDR2 reads YFSETQ. Written as DNA, the CDR3 is TGCGCCAGCAGCCCCGGGACTAGCGGGGGGGCCTTTACAGATACGCAGTATTTT. Amino acid sequence: CASSPGTSGGAFTDTQYF.

This rearrangement joins TRBV2 to TRBJ2-3; maybe TRBD1 (6 bases). Between the trimmed V and J ends, which lost 7 bases and 1 base, there was a span of 12 bases. CDR3 length: 14 amino acids. In germline, CDR1 is SNHLY, CDR2 FYNNEI. The CDR3 spells CASNSRQGTDTQYF. The DNA of the CDR3 is TGTGCCAGCAATTCGAGACAGGGCACAGATACGCAGTATTTT.

The chain recombines TRBV29-1 with TRBJ2-3; TRBD2 aligns across 12 bases. V lost 6 bases to trimming and J lost 5 bases; unmatched junction nucleotides: 6. The CDR3 spans 14 residues. CDR1 is SQVTM and CDR2 is ANQGSEA in the germline V gene. This CDR3 is CSVATSGSGDTQYF. CDR3 coding DNA: TGCAGCGTAGCGACTAGCGGGAGCGGAGATACGCAGTATTTT.

This chain connects TRBV7-2 to TRBJ2-2; D ambiguous. Trimming left V 7 bases short and J 9 bases short, with 9 bases between. The CDR3 length is 11 residues. The germline V gene encodes CDR1 SGHTA and CDR2 FQGNSA. Written as DNA, the CDR3 is TGTGCCAGCACCCGTTTCCGGGAGCTGTTTTTT. Translating it yields CASTRFRELFF.

The chain links TRBV28 to TRBJ1-2; D uncertain. V gave up 6 bases and J gave up 4 bases, with 15 bases separating them. The CDR3 sequence is 14 residues long. CDR1 and CDR2 from the germline V gene are MDHEN and SYDVKM. This chain's CDR3 is CASRAHSRSYGYTF. As DNA, the CDR3 is TGTGCCAGCAGGGCCCACAGCCGAAGCTATGGCTACACCTTC.

In its sample, this clone was seen once. J is TRBJ2-7 and V is TRBV7-9; weak D call: TRBD1 (6 bases). CDR1 and CDR2 (germline): SEHNR, FQNEAQ (reference sequence). This CDR3 has 15 amino acids. V lost 2 bases, J lost 3 bases, and 14 bases lay in between. DNA of the CDR3: TGTGCCAGCAGCTTATCCGAAACAGGGCGCTACGAGCAGTACTTC. Its protein product is CASSLSETGRYEQYF.

The V and J genes are TRBV27 and TRBJ1-1; D remains unclear. CDR3 size: 13 residues. CDR1 MNHEY and CDR2 SMNVEV come from the germline V gene (reference sequence). V was trimmed by 0 bases and J by 6 bases, leaving 8 bases between them. CDR3 in DNA: TGTGCCAGCAGTTTATCAAGACTTTCTGAAGCTTTCTTT. Amino acid sequence: CASSLSRLSEAFF.

Only one count was recorded for this clone. The chain recombines TRBV29-1 with TRBJ2-7; 9 bases are shared with TRBD2. Germline loops: CDR1 SQVTM, CDR2 ANQGSEA. J lost 0 bases, V lost 3 bases, and 3 bases had no gene match. The CDR3 covers 14 residues. CDR3 protein: CSVEVAGDSYEQYF. DNA of the CDR3: TGCAGCGTTGAGGTAGCGGGAGACTCCTACGAGCAGTACTTC.

The chain recombines TRBV11-2 with TRBJ1-5; 7 bases align to TRBD1. This CDR3 has 13 amino acids. Germline V gives CDR1 SGHAT, CDR2 FQNNGV. V lost 5 bases to trimming and J lost 4 bases; unmatched junction nucleotides: 2. CDR3 coding DNA: TGTGCCAGCAGCCAGGACAGGAATCAGCCCCAGCATTTT. Translating it yields CASSQDRNQPQHF.

The rearrangement joins TRBV2 to TRBJ2-7, with 12 bases identical to TRBD2. This CDR3 has 15 amino acids. The germline V gene has CDR1 SNHLY and CDR2 FYNNEI. After removal of 2 bases from V and 3 bases from J, the junction contained 2 bases not matched to a gene. The CDR3 bases are TGTGCCAGCAGTGAATGGACTAGCGGGGACTACGAGCAGTACTTC. Its translation: CASSEWTSGDYEQYF.